The T cell receptor beta chain described here comes from a study of blood T cell repertoires in COVID-19 (dated by TCRdb to between 2020 and 2021). As for the study more broadly: The collaborator samples originated in the United States, Italy and Spain and spanned the acute and convalescent phases of COVID-19. The samples were drawn from the first 160 participants of the ongoing ImmuneRACE study and from 1,254 subjects provided by 6 global collaborators. Where available, HLA class I and class II types were obtained from metadata supplied by the sample provider rather than from assay-based typing. The repertoires were released in a freely available public database intended as a resource for research on the immune response to SARS-CoV-2. The sample metadata nearly always contained a de-identified subject ID, COVID-19 status, age in years and sex. The prospective study material was composed of cDNA or gDNA derived from T cells, B-cell-depleted T cells, or PBMCs. The dataset comprised deeply sampled blood TCRbeta repertoires from subjects exposed to, actively infected with, or recovered from COVID-19.

What the authors observed across the whole study: The amount of clinical and demographic metadata varied by source and participant and was provided uncurated.

TCRbeta CDR3 regions were amplified from genomic DNA using the immunoSEQ Assay, a bias-controlled multiplex PCR. The study's own analysis went as follows. The number of nucleated cells in each sample was estimated from the amplification of reference gene primers within the assay. To quantify the absolute abundance of each unique TCRbeta CDR3 rearrangement, sequence reads were collapsed and filtered. For each sample, productive Simpson clonality was calculated as the square root of Simpson's diversity index over productive rearrangements. TCRdb took this table from immuneACCESS and kept in-frame rearrangements with V and J called. Such tables lack part of the clones; where checked against another copy, unresolved V genes explain under half of the gap, and the rest is unexplained. V, J and clone size derive from that table, while D and trimming were established from the DNA sequence. For this sample there are roughly 150,000 clones; more than 80% appear just once. The ten top clones hold 1.5% to 2% of the sample.

Participants in the prospective study were enrolled through a virtual design, were aged about 18 to 90 years, and lived in approximately 24 United States geographic areas. In the prospective study, participants were assigned to cohorts based on the clinical history participants reported in a screening survey and a study questionnaire. Exposed participants had been in contact, within 2 weeks of entering the study, with a person who had a PCR-confirmed or clinician-diagnosed case of COVID-19. In the prospective study, whole blood, serum and a nasopharyngeal or oropharyngeal swab were collected from each participant by mobile phlebotomists. Additional blood draws and questionnaires over an approximately 2-month period could optionally be provided by prospective study participants. Prospective study blood samples were shipped either frozen or at room temperature before DNA extraction. The CDR3, from cysteine to phenylalanine, totals 15 residues. Only the CDR3 portion is preserved as DNA: 45 bases, with reading frame beginning at the first base. Trimming takes 0 bases from V and 7 bases from J, and the germline ends sit 13 bases apart. The germline V gene encodes CDR1 SGDLS and CDR2 YYNGEE.

The sample holds one count of this clone. Its antigen is still unknown. Within one base of it there is no much larger clone, and no base qualities were kept. The sequence joins TRBV9 to TRBJ1-4, with no reliable assignment of the D segment. Source material: PBMCs or T cells enriched from blood (not recorded which). The sequence came from a woman aged 18-30 years who had been exposed to COVID-19. The nucleotide sequence is TGTGCCAGCAGCGTAGGTGGAGGCCCTAGTGAAAAACTGTTTTTT. This translates into CASSVGGGPSEKLFF.